This entry concerns a single TCR beta chain. This CDR3 region has 15 residues. The J segment lost 0 bases and the V segment lost 4 bases, leaving 3 bases of the junction unmatched. Germline V gives CDR1 MNHNY, CDR2 SVGAGI (reference sequence). The entry originates in a study of cytomegalovirus exposure and HLA in healthy donors. The PCR had 60 Vbeta and 13 Jbeta primers. Some clones are missing from TCRdb's copy, which holds only in-frame ones; the method was immunoSEQ multiplex PCR. This table has about 200,000 clones, approximately 86% appearing once. The genes are TRBV6-6 and TRBJ1-3; 7 nucleotides line up with TRBD1. The TCR sequence derives from a woman aged 18 to 35 in good health and CMV-seronegative. The source material was PBMCs. The CDR3 loop reads CASSSQGLSGNTIYF. The CDR3, as DNA: TGTGCCAGCAGTTCACAGGGGCTCTCTGGAAACACCATATATTTT.